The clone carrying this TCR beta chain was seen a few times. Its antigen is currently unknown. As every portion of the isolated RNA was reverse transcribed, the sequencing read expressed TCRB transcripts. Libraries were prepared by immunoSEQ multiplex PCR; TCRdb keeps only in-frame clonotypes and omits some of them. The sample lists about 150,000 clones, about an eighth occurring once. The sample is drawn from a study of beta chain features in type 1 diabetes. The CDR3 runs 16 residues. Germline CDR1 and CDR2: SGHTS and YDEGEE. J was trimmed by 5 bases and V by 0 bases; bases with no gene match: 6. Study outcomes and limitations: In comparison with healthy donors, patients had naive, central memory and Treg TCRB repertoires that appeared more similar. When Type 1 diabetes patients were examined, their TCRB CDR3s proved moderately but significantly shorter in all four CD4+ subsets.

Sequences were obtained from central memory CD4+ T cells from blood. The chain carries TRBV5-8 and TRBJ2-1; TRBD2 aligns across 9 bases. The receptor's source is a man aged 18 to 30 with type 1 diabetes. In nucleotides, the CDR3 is TGTGCCAGCAGCTTGGCCTTGACTAGCGGAAACAATGAGCAGTTCTTC. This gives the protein CASSLALTSGNNEQFF.